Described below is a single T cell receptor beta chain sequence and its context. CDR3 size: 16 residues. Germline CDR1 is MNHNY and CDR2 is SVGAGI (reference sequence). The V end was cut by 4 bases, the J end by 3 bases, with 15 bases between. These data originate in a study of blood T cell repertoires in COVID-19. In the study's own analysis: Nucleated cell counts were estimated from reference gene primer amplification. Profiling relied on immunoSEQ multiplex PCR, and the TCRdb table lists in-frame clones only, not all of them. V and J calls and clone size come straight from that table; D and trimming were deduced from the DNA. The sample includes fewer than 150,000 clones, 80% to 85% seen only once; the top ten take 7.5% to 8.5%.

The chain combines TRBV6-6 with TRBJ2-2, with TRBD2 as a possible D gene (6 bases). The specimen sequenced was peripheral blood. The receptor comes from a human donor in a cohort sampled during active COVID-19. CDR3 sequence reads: CASSSPGGSDTGELFF. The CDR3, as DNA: TGTGCCAGCAGTTCCCCCGGGGGATCGGACACCGGGGAGCTGTTTTTT.